Sequencing of this TCR beta chain was carried out in a study of T cells after yellow fever vaccination. The study's findings and limits: Overall, a small share of clonotypes was seen in both CD4 and CD8 compartments. Most primary-vaccination clones recurred post-booster (around 95% CD4, more than 85% CD8).

Synthesis of TCR cDNA relied on 5'RACE template switching, which attached a universal primer site and UMIs. MiXCR, applied by TCRdb to the 5' RACE reads, yields one record per CDR3 protein. This repertoire shows about 30,000 distinct CDR3 sequences, under 4.5% found once; its top ten account for 45% to 50%. This clonotype appeared many times. Its antigen remains unknown. The ends were cut back, 2 bases at V and 5 bases at J, with 21 bases in the middle. Germline CDR1 reads SGHTA; CDR2 reads FQGNSA. The CDR3 length is 17 residues. This chain links TRBV7-2 with TRBJ1-2; D remains unclear. Specimen: CD8+ T cells sorted from PBMCs, collected 5 days after the yellow fever booster vaccination. The source of this sequence is a man aged 25 to 45 who received the YFV17D yellow fever vaccine. The CDR3 DNA sequence: TGTGCCAGCAGCTTATTACCCCCCCAACAGCACCCATATGGCTACACCTTC. Its protein product is CASSLLPPQQHPYGYTF.